Each of the 21 T cell receptor beta chains below was sequenced from the same sample in a study of shared clonotypes between healthy human individuals. Here immunoSEQ multiplex PCR was the method, and the copy in TCRdb shows in-frame clones only, minus some. The sample contains a few million clones, approximately 90% of which appear only once. The material sequenced was naive CD4+ T cells sorted from blood. Subset of the sample: CD45RA+ positively selected. The receptors originated from a young man in good health.

The V call is TRBV10-3, the J call TRBJ2-4; TRBD2 agrees at 16 bases. Germline CDR1 is ENHRY and CDR2 is SYGVKD. The junction had 4 bases not matched to a gene; V was cut back by 2 bases and J by 0 bases. CDR3 length: 19 residues. CDR3 in DNA: TGTGCCATCAGTGAGCTGGGACTAGCGGGAGGGGGAGCCAAAAACATTCAGTACTTC. Translation gives CAISELGLAGGGAKNIQYF.

This sequence joins TRBV7-3 and TRBJ1-1, with a weak D call TRBD1 (6 bases). V lost 5 bases and J lost 2, with 12 bases in between. Germline V lookup: CDR1 SGHTA, CDR2 FQGTGA. The CDR3 loop spans 14 amino acids. In DNA form, the CDR3 reads TGTGCCAGCAGCCAACAGGGCCCTAACACTGAAGCTTTCTTT. Translated, it gives CASSQQGPNTEAFF.

The chain combines TRBV28 with TRBJ1-4; D is undetermined. This CDR3 region has 11 residues. CDR1 is MDHEN and CDR2 is SYDVKM in the germline V gene. Between the trimmed V and J ends, which lost 8 bases and 8 bases, there was a span of 9 bases. CDR3 sequence: CASGAREKLFF. The CDR3 DNA follows: TGTGCCAGCGGTGCGAGGGAAAAACTGTTTTTT.

This chain connects TRBV6-5 to TRBJ1-5, with 10 bases lining up with TRBD1. Germline loops: CDR1 MNHEY, CDR2 SVGAGI. This CDR3 region has 15 residues. With V trimmed by 4 bases and J by 4 bases, 4 bases remained unmatched. The CDR3 region has the DNA TGTGCCAGCAGTTCCTTGGGACAGGGGAATCAGCCCCAGCATTTT. It is translated as CASSSLGQGNQPQHF.

J is TRBJ1-5 and V is TRBV19; 9 bases line up with TRBD1. The CDR3 is 19 residues long. V dropped 5 bases and J dropped 1; count of bases not matched to a gene: 15. Germline CDR1 is LNHDA and CDR2 is SQIVND (reference sequence). The CDR3 coding sequence is TGTGCCAGTAGTTCCGGTCCGGGACAGGGAGTTGAAAGCAATCAGCCCCAGCATTTT. Encoded protein: CASSSGPGQGVESNQPQHF. Looking up the rest from reference TRBV19 and TRBJ1-5 gives the full variable domain: DGGITQSPKYLFRKEGQNVTLSCEQNLNHDAMYWYRQDPGQGLRLIYYSQIVNDFQKGDIAEGYSVSREKKESFPLTVTSAQKNPTAFYLCASSSGPGQGVESNQPQHFGDGTRLSIL.

The rearrangement uses TRBV19 and TRBJ1-3; D ambiguous. This CDR3 contains 14 residues. Germline CDR1 reads LNHDA; CDR2 reads SQIVND (reference sequence). The ends were cut back, 8 bases at V and 3 bases at J, with 14 bases in the middle. In DNA, the CDR3 is TGTGCCAGTTCCCCGGGGAAGATTGGAAACACCATATATTTT. Protein: CASSPGKIGNTIYF.

The chain combines TRBV5-1 with TRBJ2-6; D may be TRBD1 or TRBD2 (5 bases each). CDR1 is SGHRS, CDR2 YFSETQ, per germline. The CDR3 spans 18 residues. V was trimmed by 5 bases and J by 0 bases, leaving 18 bases between them. The CDR3 spells CASRWELLGPSGANVLTF. The CDR3 DNA sequence: TGCGCCAGCAGATGGGAGCTATTGGGACCCTCTGGGGCCAACGTCCTGACTTTC. The whole variable domain, filled in from reference TRBV5-1 and TRBJ2-6, reads KAGVTQTPRYLIKTRGQQVTLSCSPISGHRSVSWYQQTPGQGLQFLFEYFSETQRNKGNFPGRFSGRQFSNSRSEMNVSTLELGDSALYLCASRWELLGPSGANVLTFGAGSRLTVL.

The CDR3 reads CASSALGQDPTDTQYF. The DNA of the CDR3 is TGCGCCAGCAGCGCCTTAGGACAGGACCCCACAGATACGCAGTATTTT. The chain links TRBV5-1 to TRBJ2-3; 7 bases match TRBD1. Germline V gives CDR1 SGHRS, CDR2 YFSETQ. With V trimmed by 4 bases and J by 2 bases, 10 bases remained unmatched. This CDR3 spans 16 amino acids.

This chain connects TRBV27 to TRBJ2-3, with unresolved D. The ends were cut back, 2 bases at V and 2 bases at J, with 8 bases in the middle. The CDR3 extends over 14 amino acids. Germline CDR1 is MNHEY and CDR2 is SMNVEV (reference sequence). The CDR3 reads CASSLEPNTDTQYF. The CDR3 DNA reads TGTGCCAGCAGTTTAGAACCGAACACAGATACGCAGTATTTT.

The V call is TRBV28, the J call TRBJ2-3; TRBD1 or TRBD2 may be the D gene (6 bases each). Trimming shortened V by 4 bases and J by 2 bases, and 16 bases separated the two germline ends. CDR3 size: 16 residues. Germline V lookup: CDR1 MDHEN, CDR2 SYDVKM. This CDR3 is CASSSVEGGYTDTQYF. The CDR3 DNA reads TGTGCCAGCAGTTCCGTCGAGGGGGGATACACAGATACGCAGTATTTT.

The rearrangement joins TRBV19 to TRBJ2-3, with 10 nucleotides matching TRBD2. The germline CDR1 and CDR2 sequences are LNHDA and SQIVND (reference sequence). The CDR3 length is 14 residues. J gave up 4 bases and V 3 bases, and 1 base lay outside the gene matches. CDR3 residues: CASSMGLASDTQYF. CDR3 coding DNA: TGTGCCAGTAGTATGGGACTAGCGTCAGATACGCAGTATTTT.

This chain links TRBV2 with TRBJ2-7; TRBD2 agrees at 10 bases. The CDR3 has 15 amino acids. Trimming at V came to 6 bases and at J to 3 bases, leaving 8 bases not matched to a gene. Germline CDR1 and CDR2: SNHLY and FYNNEI. The CDR3 region has the DNA TGTGCCAGCAGAGCGTTAGCGGGGGGCTTCTACGAGCAGTACTTC. Encoded protein: CASRALAGGFYEQYF.

The chain is built from TRBV7-3 and TRBJ2-3, with D perhaps matching TRBD2 (5 bases). V lost 4 bases to trimming and J lost 1 base, with 6 bases between them. The CDR3 spans 13 residues. In germline, CDR1 is SGHTA, CDR2 FQGTGA. Here the CDR3 reads CASSYGGTDTQYF. CDR3 sequence (DNA): TGTGCCAGCAGCTACGGGGGCACAGATACGCAGTATTTT.

The chain couples TRBV5-4 to TRBJ2-5; 7 bases align to TRBD1. Trimming at V came to 4 bases and at J to 2 bases, leaving 11 bases not matched to a gene. The CDR3 spans 16 residues. CDR1 and CDR2 (germline): SGHNT, YYREEE (reference sequence). In DNA, the CDR3 is TGTGCCAGCAGCGGAGAGACAGGGCCTTCACAAGAGACCCAGTACTTC. This codes for CASSGETGPSQETQYF.

The gene calls are TRBV7-3 and TRBJ2-1, with 7 bases that match TRBD1. The ends lost 4 bases at V and 4 bases at J; junction bases unmatched: 7. The CDR3 is made up of 15 amino acids. Per germline, CDR1 SGHTA and CDR2 FQGTGA. CDR3 bases: TGTGCCAGCAGCTACAGGGGCGATTTTTACAATGAGCAGTTCTTC. Translation gives CASSYRGDFYNEQFF.

The rearrangement uses TRBV27 and TRBJ1-6; TRBD1 aligns across 9 bases. Losses at the gene ends were 2 bases for V and 10 bases for J; bases not matched to a gene: 6. Germline loops: CDR1 MNHEY, CDR2 SMNVEV (reference sequence). The CDR3 is 15 amino acids. DNA of the CDR3: TGTGCCAGCAGTTTAGCCACAGGGGGCGGATCACCCCTCCACTTT. Protein: CASSLATGGGSPLHF.

This clone has only one observation. The V call is TRBV21-1, the J call TRBJ2-7; the table's D call TRBD1 went unverified against the DNA. TRBV21-1 is assigned pseudogene status. The CDR3 runs to 16 residues. The CDR3: CASSKGGRGDNGEQYF. The CDR3 DNA reads TGTGCCAGCAGCAAAGGGGGCAGAGGGGACAATGGGGAGCAGTACTTC.

This clone came up once. The rearrangement links TRBV5-4 to TRBJ1-4; D ambiguous. V was cut by 7 bases and J by 5 bases, with 12 bases left in between. The germline gives CDR1 SGHNT, CDR2 YYREEE (reference sequence). CDR3 length: 13 residues. Written as DNA, the CDR3 is TGTGCCAGCGGCCGCGGGCTCAATGAAAAACTGTTTTTT. It encodes CASGRGLNEKLFF.

The chain is built from TRBV19 and TRBJ1-6, with D possibly matching TRBD1 (5 bases). This CDR3 has 14 residues. Per germline, CDR1 LNHDA and CDR2 SQIVND (reference sequence). The germline V and J ends were trimmed by 10 bases and 9 bases, with 19 bases remaining between them. CDR3 in DNA: TGTGCCACCCGCGGGGGGAACCGGGGTTCACCCCTCCACTTT. This encodes CATRGGNRGSPLHF.

This clone was recorded only once. The chain recombines TRBV27 with TRBJ2-5, with D hard to call. CDR1 is MNHEY, CDR2 SMNVEV, per germline (reference sequence). This CDR3 has 17 residues. V shed 0 bases and J shed 1 base, with 15 bases lying between them. CDR3 sequence (DNA): TGTGCCAGCAGTTTATCCAGAATAGTAAATGGCCAAGAGACCCAGTACTTC. Its translation: CASSLSRIVNGQETQYF.

The V and J genes are TRBV5-3 and TRBJ2-3, with D hard to call. TRBV5-3 is an ORF, and what it does is uncertain. This CDR3 contains 15 residues. Trimming removed 0 bases at V and 6 bases at J, with 14 bases between. The CDR3 here is CARSLARLTADTQYF. The CDR3 DNA reads as TGTGCCAGAAGCTTGGCCCGGTTAACGGCGGATACGCAGTATTTT.